This TCR beta chain was sequenced in a study of OX40 agonist ivuxolimab in advanced cancers. As for the study in general: Patients were infused with ivuxolimab every 2 weeks at 0.01 to 10 mg/kg. Study findings and constraints: The work left the antigen specificity of expanded peripheral T cells undetermined. At doses 0.1 to 3.0 mg/kg, CD4+ and CD8+ clones expanded.

Profiled with immunoSEQ multiplex PCR; TCRdb holds only in-frame clones, not every one. The sample yields about 80,000 clones, about nine tenths seen once. For this clone: The antigen remains undetermined.

This material consisted of CD4+ or CD8+ T cells sorted from blood, taken in a trial of the OX40 agonist ivuxolimab. This clonotype originated in an adult with an advanced solid tumor such as melanoma, head and neck, liver or kidney cancer.

The CDR3 spells CASSSGQHYEQYF. As DNA, the CDR3 is TGTGCCAGCAGTTCGGGACAGCACTACGAGCAGTACTTC. The chain couples TRBV28 to TRBJ2-7; 7 bases align to TRBD1. CDR3 size: 13 residues. V dropped 4 bases and J dropped 3; count of bases not matched to a gene: 3. Germline CDR1 reads MDHEN; CDR2 reads SYDVKM.